The clone carrying this TCR beta chain came up many times. Its antigen is still unknown. This specimen comes from a study of post-analysis software for immune sequencing data. Study-wide results and caveats: TRBV5-6, TRBV5-1 and TRBV20-1 were among roughly five TRBV segments more frequent in patients than controls.

This CDR3 contains 13 residues. The germline V gene has CDR1 SGHVS and CDR2 FQNEAQ. The V and J ends lost 6 bases and 4 bases, in that order; junction bases with no gene match: 6. The TCR beta cDNA libraries contained unique molecular identifiers. Researchers reported 520,000 or so cDNA molecules coming from around 1 to 9.1 million T cells. TCRdb processed the PCR reads anew with MiXCR; each CDR3 protein has one entry. The sample carries hundreds of thousands of distinct CDR3 sequences, around 64% recorded once. The sequence came from a girl aged 2 to 9 with multiple sclerosis. The V call is TRBV7-8, the J call TRBJ2-7, with TRBD2 identical over 7 bases. The source material was blood. The CDR3 reads CASSLSGGYEQYF. As DNA, the CDR3 is TGTGCCAGCAGTTTATCGGGGGGTTACGAGCAGTACTTC.